Sequencing of this TCR beta chain was carried out in a study of regulatory T cells in long-lasting Graves disease. This clonotype was found many times. Indicated time point: persistent/refractory GD, antithyroid drugs over 5 years with positive TRAb. Following extraction of RNA from PBMCs, that RNA was used to make the TCR library. HTBI primers from iRepertoire and Arm-PCR of CDR3 regions yielded the TCR beta libraries. A single record per CDR3 protein comes from TCRdb applying MiXCR to the multiplex PCR reads. The sample has hundreds of thousands of distinct CDR3 sequences; 21% are singletons. Sequences were derived from peripheral blood mononuclear cells (PBMCs), sampled when the disease was refractory, from a patient treated with antithyroid drugs. The sequence was obtained from a female donor with Graves disease.

In DNA form, the CDR3 reads TGTGCCAGCAGCTCCTACCATGTGGGGACACCCCAAGAGACCCAGTACTTC. Protein product: CASSSYHVGTPQETQYF. The V and J genes are TRBV11-2 and TRBJ2-5; perhaps TRBD1 as D (6 bases). CDR1 and CDR2 (germline): SGHAT, FQNNGV. V dropped 4 bases and J dropped 1 base, with 19 bases sitting between them. The CDR3 totals 17 residues. Supplemented by reference TRBV11-2 and TRBJ2-5, the full variable domain reads EAGVAQSPRYKIIEKRQSVAFWCNPISGHATLYWYQQILGQGPKLLIQFQNNGVVDDSQLPKDRFSAERLKGVDSTLKIQPAKLEDSAVYLCASSSYHVGTPQETQYFGPGTRLLVL.